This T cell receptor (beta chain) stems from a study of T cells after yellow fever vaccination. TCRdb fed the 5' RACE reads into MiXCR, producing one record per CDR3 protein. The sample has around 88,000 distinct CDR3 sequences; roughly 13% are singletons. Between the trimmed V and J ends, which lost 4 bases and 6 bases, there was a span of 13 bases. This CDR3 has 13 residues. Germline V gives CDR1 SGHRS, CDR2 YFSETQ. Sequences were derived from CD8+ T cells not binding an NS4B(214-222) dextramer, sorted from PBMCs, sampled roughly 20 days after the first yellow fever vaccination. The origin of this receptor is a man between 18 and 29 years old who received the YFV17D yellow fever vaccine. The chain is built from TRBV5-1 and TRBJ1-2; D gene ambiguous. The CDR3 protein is CASSGLGGDGYTF. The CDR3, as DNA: TGCGCCAGCAGCGGGCTGGGCGGGGATGGCTACACCTTC. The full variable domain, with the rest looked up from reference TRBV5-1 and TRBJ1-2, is KAGVTQTPRYLIKTRGQQVTLSCSPISGHRSVSWYQQTPGQGLQFLFEYFSETQRNKGNFPGRFSGRQFSNSRSEMNVSTLELGDSALYLCASSGLGGDGYTFGSGTRLTVV.